This T cell receptor (beta chain) derives from a study of Graves' ophthalmopathy and Graves' hyperthyroidism. Whole-study results and caveats: In blood appeared most of the expanded thyroid clonotypes whose frequency exceeded 0.001. Forecasting of ophthalmopathy progression by the model achieved around 71% sensitivity and approximately 72% specificity.

Trimming took 6 bases from V and 1 from J, leaving 12 bases between them. The germline V gene encodes CDR1 SGHNT and CDR2 YENEEA. The CDR3 spans 14 residues. Amplified material comprised TCR beta CDR3 regions derived from RNA transcripts. HTBI primers served in a first-round RT-PCR, which a second-round multiplex PCR followed. TCRdb re-called the multiplex PCR reads through MiXCR, storing one row per CDR3 protein. This sample has hundreds of thousands of distinct CDR3 sequences, with 22% found just once. Cases classed as stable hyperthyroidism had no ophthalmopathy within 18 months of follow-up. This clonotype occurred many times. Its cognate antigen is unknown.

Specimen: peripheral blood. This chain connects TRBV11-3 to TRBJ1-1; D possibly corresponds to TRBD1 (5 bases). This TCR came from a woman aged 18-35 years with stable Graves' hyperthyroidism. Some clones in this sample may be carry-over from other donors' samples. Here the CDR3 reads CASSPSGPNTEAFF. The DNA of the CDR3 is TGTGCCAGCAGTCCATCAGGGCCGAACACTGAAGCTTTCTTT. The full variable domain, in which reference TRBV11-3 and TRBJ1-1 provide the parts outside the CDR3, is EAGVVQSPRYKIIEKKQPVAFWCNPISGHNTLYWYLQNLGQGPELLIRYENEEAVDDSQLPKDRFSAERLKGVDSTLKIQPAELGDSAVYLCASSPSGPNTEAFFGQGTRLTVV.